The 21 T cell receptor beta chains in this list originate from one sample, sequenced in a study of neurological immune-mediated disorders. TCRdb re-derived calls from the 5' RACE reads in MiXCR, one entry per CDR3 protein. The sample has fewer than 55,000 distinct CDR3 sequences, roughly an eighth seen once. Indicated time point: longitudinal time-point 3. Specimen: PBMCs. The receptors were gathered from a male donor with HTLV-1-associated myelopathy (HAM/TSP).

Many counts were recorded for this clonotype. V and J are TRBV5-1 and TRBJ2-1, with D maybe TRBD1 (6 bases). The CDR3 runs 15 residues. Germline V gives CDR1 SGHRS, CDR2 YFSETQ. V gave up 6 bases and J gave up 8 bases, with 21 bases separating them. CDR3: CASKQTGLTSDEQFF. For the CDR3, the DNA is TGCGCCAGCAAACAAACAGGGTTAACGTCGGATGAGCAGTTCTTC.

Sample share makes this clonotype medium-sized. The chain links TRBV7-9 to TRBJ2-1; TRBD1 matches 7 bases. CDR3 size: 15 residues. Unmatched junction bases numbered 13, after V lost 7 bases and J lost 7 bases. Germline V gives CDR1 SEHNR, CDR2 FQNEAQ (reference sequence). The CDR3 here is CASNPPRQGMNEQFF. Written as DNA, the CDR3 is TGTGCCAGCAACCCTCCGAGACAGGGAATGAATGAGCAGTTCTTC.

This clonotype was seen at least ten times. CDR3 in amino acids: CSARGQGVPNTEAFF. In nucleotides, the CDR3 is TGCAGTGCCCGCGGACAGGGGGTACCTAACACTGAAGCTTTCTTT. The chain uses TRBV20-1 and TRBJ1-1; TRBD1 agrees at 10 bases. Germline trimming cut 6 bases from V and 2 bases from J; bases unmatched to any gene: 9. CDR1 is DFQATT, CDR2 SNEGSKA, per germline (reference sequence). This CDR3 contains 15 residues.

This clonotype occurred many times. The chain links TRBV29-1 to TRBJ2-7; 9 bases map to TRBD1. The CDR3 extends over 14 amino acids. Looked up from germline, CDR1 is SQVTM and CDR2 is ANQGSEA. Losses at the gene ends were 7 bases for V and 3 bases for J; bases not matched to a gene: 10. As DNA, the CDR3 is TGCAGCGCCACGACCGGGACAGGGATCTACGAGCAGTACTTC. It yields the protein CSATTGTGIYEQYF.

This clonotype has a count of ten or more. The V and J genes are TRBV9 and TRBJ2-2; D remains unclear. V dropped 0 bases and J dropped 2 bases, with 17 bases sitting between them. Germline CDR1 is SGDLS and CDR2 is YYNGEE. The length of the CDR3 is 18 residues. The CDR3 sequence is CASSVALSEPVNTGELFF. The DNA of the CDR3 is TGTGCCAGCAGCGTAGCCCTCTCGGAGCCAGTTAACACCGGGGAGCTGTTTTTT.

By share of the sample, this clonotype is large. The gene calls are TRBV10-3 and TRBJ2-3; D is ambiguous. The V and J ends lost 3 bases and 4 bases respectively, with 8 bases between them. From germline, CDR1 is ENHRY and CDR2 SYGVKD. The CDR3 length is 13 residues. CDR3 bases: TGTGCCATCAGTGAAGTCTCAGCAGATACGCAGTATTTT. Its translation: CAISEVSADTQYF.

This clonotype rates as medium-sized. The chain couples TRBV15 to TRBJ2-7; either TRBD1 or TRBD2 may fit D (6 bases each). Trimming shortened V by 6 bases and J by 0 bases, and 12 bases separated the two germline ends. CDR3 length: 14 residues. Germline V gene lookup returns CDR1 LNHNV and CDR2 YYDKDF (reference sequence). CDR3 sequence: CATRRDTNSYEQYF. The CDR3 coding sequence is TGTGCCACCAGGCGGGACACCAACTCCTACGAGCAGTACTTC.

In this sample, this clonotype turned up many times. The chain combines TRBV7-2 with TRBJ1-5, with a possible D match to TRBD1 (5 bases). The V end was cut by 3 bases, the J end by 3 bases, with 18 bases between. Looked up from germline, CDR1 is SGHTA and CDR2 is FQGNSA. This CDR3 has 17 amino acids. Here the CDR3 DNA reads TGTGCCAGCAGCTTTCCTTCCGGGGGTGGGGTCAATCAGCCCCAGCATTTT. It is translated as CASSFPSGGGVNQPQHF.

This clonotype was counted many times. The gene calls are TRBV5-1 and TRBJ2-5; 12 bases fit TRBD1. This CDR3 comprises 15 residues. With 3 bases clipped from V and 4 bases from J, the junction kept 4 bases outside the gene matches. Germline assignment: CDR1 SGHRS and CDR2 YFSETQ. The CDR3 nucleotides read TGCGCCAGCAGCTCGGGGGACAGGGGGCGAGAGACCCAGTACTTC. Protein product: CASSSGDRGRETQYF.

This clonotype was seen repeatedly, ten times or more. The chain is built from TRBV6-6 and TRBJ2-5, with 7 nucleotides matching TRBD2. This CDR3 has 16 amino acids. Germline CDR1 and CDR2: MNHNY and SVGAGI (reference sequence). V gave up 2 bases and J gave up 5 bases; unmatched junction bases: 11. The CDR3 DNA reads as TGTGCCAGCAGTTACGATACGGGGGACGGGAGGGAGACCCAGTACTTC. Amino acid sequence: CASSYDTGDGRETQYF.

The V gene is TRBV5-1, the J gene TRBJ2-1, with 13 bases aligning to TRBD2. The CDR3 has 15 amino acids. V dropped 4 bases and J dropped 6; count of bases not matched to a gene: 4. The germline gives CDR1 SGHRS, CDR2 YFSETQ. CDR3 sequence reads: CASSLRTSGGNEQFF. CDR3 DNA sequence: TGCGCCAGCAGCCTTCGGACTAGCGGGGGCAATGAGCAGTTCTTC. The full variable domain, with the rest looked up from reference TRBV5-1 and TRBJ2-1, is KAGVTQTPRYLIKTRGQQVTLSCSPISGHRSVSWYQQTPGQGLQFLFEYFSETQRNKGNFPGRFSGRQFSNSRSEMNVSTLELGDSALYLCASSLRTSGGNEQFFGPGTRLTVL.

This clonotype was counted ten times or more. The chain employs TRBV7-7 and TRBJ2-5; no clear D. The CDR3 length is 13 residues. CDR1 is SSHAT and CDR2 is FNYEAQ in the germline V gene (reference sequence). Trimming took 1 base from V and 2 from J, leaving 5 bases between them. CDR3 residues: CASSLGGQETQYF. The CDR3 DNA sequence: TGTGCCAGCAGCTTAGGTGGGCAAGAGACCCAGTACTTC.

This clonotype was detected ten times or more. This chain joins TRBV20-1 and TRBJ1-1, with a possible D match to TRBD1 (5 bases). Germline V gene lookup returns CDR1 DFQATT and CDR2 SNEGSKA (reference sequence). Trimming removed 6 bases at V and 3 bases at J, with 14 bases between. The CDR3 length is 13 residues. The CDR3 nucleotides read TGCAGTGCGGCCGGGACCCTGGACACTGAAGCTTTCTTT. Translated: CSAAGTLDTEAFF.

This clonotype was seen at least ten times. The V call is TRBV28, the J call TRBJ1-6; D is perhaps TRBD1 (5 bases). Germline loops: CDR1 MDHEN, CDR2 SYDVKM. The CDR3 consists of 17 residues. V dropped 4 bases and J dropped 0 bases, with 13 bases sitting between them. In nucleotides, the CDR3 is TGTGCCAGCAGTTCCCCCCTTGACAGCTCCTATAATTCACCCCTCCACTTT. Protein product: CASSSPLDSSYNSPLHF. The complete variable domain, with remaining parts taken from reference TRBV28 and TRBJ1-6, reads DVKVTQSSRYLVKRTGEKVFLECVQDMDHENMFWYRQDPGLGLRLIYFSYDVKMKEKGDIPEGYSVSREKKERFSLILESASTNQTSMYLCASSSPLDSSYNSPLHFGNGTRLTVT.

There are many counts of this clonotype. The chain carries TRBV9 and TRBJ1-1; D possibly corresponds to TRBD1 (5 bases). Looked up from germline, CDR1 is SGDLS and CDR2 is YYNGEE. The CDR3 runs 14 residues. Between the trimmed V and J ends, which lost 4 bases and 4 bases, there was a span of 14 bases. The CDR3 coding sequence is TGTGCCAGCAGCTACGTAGACGGGGGCACTGAAGCTTTCTTT. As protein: CASSYVDGGTEAFF.

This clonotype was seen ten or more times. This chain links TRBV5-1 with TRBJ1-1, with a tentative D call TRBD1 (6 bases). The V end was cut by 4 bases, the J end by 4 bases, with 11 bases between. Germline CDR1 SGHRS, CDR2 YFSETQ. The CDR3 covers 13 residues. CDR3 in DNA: TGCGCCAGCAGCGAGGGGGGGGGCACTGAAGCTTTCTTT. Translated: CASSEGGGTEAFF.

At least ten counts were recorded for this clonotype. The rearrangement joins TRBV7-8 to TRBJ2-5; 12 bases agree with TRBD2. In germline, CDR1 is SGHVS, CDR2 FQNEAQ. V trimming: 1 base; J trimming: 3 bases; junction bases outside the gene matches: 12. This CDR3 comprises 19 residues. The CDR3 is CASSLEVGLAGLMEETQYF. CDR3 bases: TGTGCCAGCAGCTTAGAAGTTGGACTAGCGGGACTAATGGAAGAGACCCAGTACTTC.

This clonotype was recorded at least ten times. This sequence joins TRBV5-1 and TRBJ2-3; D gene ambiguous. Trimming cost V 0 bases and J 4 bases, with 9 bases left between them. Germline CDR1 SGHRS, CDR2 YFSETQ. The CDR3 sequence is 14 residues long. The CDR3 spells CASSLAPGSDTQYF. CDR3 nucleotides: TGCGCCAGCAGCTTGGCCCCGGGTTCAGATACGCAGTATTTT.

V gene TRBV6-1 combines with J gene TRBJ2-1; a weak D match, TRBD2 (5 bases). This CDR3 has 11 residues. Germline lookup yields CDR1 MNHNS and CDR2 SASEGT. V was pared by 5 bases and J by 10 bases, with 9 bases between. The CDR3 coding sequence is TGTGCCAGCAGTTCCGGGGTGGAGCAGTTCTTC. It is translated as CASSSGVEQFF.

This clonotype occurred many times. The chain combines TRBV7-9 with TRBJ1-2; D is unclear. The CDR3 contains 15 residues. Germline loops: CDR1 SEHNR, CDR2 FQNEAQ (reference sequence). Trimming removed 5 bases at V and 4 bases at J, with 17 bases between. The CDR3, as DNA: TGTGCCAGCAGCCCGAATACCCGGACGGTCTATGGCTACACCTTC. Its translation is CASSPNTRTVYGYTF. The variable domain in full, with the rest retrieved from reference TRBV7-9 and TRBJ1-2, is DTGVSQNPRHKITKRGQNVTFRCDPISEHNRLYWYRQTLGQGPEFLTYFQNEAQLEKSRLLSDRFSAERPKGSFSTLEIQRTEQGDSAMYLCASSPNTRTVYGYTFGSGTRLTVV.

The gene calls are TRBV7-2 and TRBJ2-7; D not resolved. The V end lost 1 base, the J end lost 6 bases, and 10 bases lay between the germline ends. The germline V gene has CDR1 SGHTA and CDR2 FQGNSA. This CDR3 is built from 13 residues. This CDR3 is CASSLGVGREQYF. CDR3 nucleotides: TGTGCCAGCAGCTTAGGGGTAGGGCGCGAGCAGTACTTC.